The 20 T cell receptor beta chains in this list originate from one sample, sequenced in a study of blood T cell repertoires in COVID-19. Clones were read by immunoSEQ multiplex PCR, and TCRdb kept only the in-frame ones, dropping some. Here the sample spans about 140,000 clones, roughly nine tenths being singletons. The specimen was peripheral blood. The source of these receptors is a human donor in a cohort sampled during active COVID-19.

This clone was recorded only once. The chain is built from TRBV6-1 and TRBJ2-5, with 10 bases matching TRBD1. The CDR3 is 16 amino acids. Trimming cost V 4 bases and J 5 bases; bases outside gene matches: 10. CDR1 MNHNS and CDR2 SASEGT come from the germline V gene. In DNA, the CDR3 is TGTGCCAGCAGTGCCCCCGGGACAGGGGTGAAGGAGACCCAGTACTTC. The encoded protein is CASSAPGTGVKETQYF.

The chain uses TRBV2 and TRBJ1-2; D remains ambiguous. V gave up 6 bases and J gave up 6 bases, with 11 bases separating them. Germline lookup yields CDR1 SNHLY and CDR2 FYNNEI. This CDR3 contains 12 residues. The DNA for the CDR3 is TGTGCCAGCAGGATTTTAGGAGATGGCTACACCTTC. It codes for CASRILGDGYTF.

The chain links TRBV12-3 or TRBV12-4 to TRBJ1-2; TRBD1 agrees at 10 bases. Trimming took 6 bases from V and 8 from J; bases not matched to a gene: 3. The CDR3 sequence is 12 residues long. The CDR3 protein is CASSRTGGGYTF. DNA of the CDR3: TGTGCCAGCAGCCGGACAGGGGGAGGCTACACCTTC.

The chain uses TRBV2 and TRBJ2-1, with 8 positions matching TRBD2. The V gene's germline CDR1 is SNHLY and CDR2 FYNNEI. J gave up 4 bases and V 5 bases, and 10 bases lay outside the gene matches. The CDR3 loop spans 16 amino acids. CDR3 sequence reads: CASSPGRGGGYNEQFF. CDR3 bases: TGTGCCAGCAGTCCGGGTCGGGGGGGCGGTTACAATGAGCAGTTCTTC.

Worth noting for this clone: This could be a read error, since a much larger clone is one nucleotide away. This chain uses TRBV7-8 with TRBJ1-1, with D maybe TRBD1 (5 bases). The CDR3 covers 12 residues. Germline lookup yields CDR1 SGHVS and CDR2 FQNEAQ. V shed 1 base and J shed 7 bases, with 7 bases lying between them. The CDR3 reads CASSLDRSEAFF. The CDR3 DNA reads TGTGCCAGCAGCTTAGACAGGAGTGAAGCTTTCTTT.

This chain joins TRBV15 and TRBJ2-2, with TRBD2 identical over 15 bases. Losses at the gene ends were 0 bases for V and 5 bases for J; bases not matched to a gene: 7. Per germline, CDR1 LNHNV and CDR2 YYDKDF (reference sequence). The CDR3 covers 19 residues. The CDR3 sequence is CATSRDWTSGGAGTGELFF. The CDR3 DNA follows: TGTGCCACCAGCAGAGACTGGACTAGCGGGGGGGCCGGGACCGGGGAGCTGTTTTTT.

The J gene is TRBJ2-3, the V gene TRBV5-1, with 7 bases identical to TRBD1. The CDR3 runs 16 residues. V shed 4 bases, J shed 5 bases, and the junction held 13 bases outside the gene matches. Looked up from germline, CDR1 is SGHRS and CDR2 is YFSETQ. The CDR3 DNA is TGCGCCAGCAGCCTAGGACAGGTCCTTTCGGGAGATACGCAGTATTTT. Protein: CASSLGQVLSGDTQYF. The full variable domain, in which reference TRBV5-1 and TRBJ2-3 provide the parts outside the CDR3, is KAGVTQTPRYLIKTRGQQVTLSCSPISGHRSVSWYQQTPGQGLQFLFEYFSETQRNKGNFPGRFSGRQFSNSRSEMNVSTLELGDSALYLCASSLGQVLSGDTQYFGPGTRLTVL.

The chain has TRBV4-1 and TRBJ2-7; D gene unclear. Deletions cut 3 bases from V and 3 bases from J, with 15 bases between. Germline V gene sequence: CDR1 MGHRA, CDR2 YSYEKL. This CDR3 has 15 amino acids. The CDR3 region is CASSHIVRGVYEQYF. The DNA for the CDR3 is TGCGCCAGCAGCCACATCGTTAGAGGTGTCTACGAGCAGTACTTC.

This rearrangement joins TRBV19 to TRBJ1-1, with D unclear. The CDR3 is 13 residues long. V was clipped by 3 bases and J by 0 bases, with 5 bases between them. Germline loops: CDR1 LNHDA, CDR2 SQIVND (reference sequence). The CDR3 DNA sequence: TGTGCCAGTAGTATTGGAGTGAACACTGAAGCTTTCTTT. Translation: CASSIGVNTEAFF.

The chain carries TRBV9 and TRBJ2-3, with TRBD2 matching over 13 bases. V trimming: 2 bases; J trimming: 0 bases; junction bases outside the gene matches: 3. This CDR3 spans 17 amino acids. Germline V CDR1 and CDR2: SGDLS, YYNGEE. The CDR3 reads CASSVGTSGESTDTQYF. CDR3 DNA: TGTGCCAGCAGCGTGGGGACTAGCGGGGAAAGCACAGATACGCAGTATTTT. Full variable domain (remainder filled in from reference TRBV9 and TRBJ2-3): DSGVTQTPKHLITATGQRVTLRCSPRSGDLSVYWYQQSLDQGLQFLIQYYNGEERAKGNILERFSAQQFPDLHSELNLSSLELGDSALYFCASSVGTSGESTDTQYFGPGTRLTVL.

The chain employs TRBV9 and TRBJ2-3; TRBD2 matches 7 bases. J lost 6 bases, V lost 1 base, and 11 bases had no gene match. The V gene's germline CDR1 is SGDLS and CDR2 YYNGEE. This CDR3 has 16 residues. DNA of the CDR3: TGTGCCAGCAGCGTAAGGCGGGGGAGGCGTCCCGATACGCAGTATTTT. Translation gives CASSVRRGRRPDTQYF.

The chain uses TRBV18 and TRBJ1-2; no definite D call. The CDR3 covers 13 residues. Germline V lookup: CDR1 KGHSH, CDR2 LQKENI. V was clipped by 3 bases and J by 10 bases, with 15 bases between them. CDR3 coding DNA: TGTGCCAGCTCACCTGATAGCACACAAGACTACACCTTC. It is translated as CASSPDSTQDYTF.

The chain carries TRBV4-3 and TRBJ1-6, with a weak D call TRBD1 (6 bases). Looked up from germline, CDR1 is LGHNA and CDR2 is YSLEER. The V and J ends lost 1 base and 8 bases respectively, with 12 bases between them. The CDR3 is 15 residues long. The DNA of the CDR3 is TGCGCCAGCAGCCAAGGGGGGCAGGGTGATTCACCCCTCCACTTT. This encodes CASSQGGQGDSPLHF.

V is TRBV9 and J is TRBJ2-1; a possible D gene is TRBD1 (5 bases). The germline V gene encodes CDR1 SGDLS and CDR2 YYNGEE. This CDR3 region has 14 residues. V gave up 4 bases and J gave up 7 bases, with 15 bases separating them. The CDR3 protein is CASSPRTFRNEQFF. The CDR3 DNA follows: TGTGCCAGCAGCCCCCGGACATTCCGTAATGAGCAGTTCTTC.

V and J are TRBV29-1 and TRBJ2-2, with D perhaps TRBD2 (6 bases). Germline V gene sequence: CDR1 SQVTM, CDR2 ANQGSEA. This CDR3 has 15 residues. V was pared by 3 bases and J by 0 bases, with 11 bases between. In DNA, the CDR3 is TGCAGCGTTGAGGCGGGACGCCCGAACACCGGGGAGCTGTTTTTT. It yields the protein CSVEAGRPNTGELFF.

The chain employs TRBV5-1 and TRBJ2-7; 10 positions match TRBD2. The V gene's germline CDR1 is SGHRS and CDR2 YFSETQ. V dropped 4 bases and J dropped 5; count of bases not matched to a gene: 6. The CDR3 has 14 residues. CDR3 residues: CASSGGLAPHEQYF. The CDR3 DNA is TGCGCCAGCAGCGGGGGACTAGCGCCCCACGAGCAGTACTTC.

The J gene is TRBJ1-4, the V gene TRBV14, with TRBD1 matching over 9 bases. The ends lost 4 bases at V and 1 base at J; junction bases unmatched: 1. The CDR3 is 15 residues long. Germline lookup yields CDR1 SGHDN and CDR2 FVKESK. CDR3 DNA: TGTGCCAGCAGCCCGACAGGGGGAACTAATGAAAAACTGTTTTTT. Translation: CASSPTGGTNEKLFF.

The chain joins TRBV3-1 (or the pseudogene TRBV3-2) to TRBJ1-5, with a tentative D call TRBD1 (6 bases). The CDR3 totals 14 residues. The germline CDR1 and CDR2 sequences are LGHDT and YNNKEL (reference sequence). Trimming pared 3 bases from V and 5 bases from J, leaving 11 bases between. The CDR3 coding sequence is TGTGCCAGCAGCCAGCACAGGGACGATCAGCCCCAGCATTTT. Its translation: CASSQHRDDQPQHF.

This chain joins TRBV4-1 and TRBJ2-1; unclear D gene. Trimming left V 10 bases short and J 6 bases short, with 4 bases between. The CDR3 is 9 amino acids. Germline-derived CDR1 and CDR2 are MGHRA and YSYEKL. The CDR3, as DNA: TGCGCCACCCGCAATGAGCAGTTCTTC. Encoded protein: CATRNEQFF.

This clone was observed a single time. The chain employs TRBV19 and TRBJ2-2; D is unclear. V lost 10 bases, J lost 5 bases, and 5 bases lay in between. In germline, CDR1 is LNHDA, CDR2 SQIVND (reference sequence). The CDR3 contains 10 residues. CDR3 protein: CATGTGELFF. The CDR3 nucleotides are TGTGCCACCGGGACCGGGGAGCTGTTTTTT.